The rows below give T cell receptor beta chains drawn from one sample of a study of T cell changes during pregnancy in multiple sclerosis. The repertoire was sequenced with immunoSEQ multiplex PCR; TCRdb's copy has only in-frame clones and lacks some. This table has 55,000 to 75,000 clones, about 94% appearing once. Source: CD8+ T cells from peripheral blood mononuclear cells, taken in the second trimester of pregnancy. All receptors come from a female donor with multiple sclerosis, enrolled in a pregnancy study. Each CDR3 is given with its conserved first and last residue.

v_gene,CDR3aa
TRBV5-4,CASRGGSYNEQFF
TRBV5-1,CASNQGHEQYF
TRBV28,CASTGVGDTGELFF
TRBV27,CATGDSGYEQYF
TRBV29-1,CSVGGRSGELFF
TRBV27,CASSFQRDNNEQFF
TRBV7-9,CASSLATGSGNTIYF
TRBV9,CASSVGGAYGYTF
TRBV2,CASFRRGHNEQFF
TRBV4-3,CASSQRTGSEQYF
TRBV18,CASSHDNDRSYEQYF
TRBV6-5,CASSYSEIPGNTIYF
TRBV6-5,CATWTSGTTGETQYF
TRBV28,CASSGLAGGLYYEQYF
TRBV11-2,CASSLGLSYGYTF
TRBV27,CASSSRTGTYGETQYF
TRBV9,CASSVGGTASYEQYF
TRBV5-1,CASSWLSSGRFNEQFF
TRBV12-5,CASGSIGQGAYEQYF
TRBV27,CASSPGQFYEQYF
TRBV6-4,CASSERELGELFF
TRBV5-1,CASSLEGGTYLF
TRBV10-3,CAISVGLMNTEAFF
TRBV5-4,CASSLDRGSGNTIYF
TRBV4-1,CASSQEGWSGRVHEQFF
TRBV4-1,CASSLGSTHSTDTQYF
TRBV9,CASSPRTGIFGSRGETQYF